The clone carrying this T cell receptor (beta chain) was detected only a few times. Its antigen is undetermined. Trimming took off 7 bases at V and 7 bases at J, with 14 bases between the two ends. The CDR3 extends over 12 amino acids. Germline assignment: CDR1 SEHNR and CDR2 FQNEAQ (reference sequence). Construction of the TCR beta libraries employed iRepertoire HTBI primers in conjunction with Arm-PCR of CDR3 regions. TCRdb reanalysed the multiplex PCR reads using MiXCR and keeps one entry per CDR3 protein. The sample yields 430,000 or so distinct CDR3 sequences, approximately 22% seen once. This entry belongs to a study of regulatory T cells in long-lasting Graves disease. Whole-study results and caveats: There were preferences for TRBV28, TRBJ1-2 and TRBJ2-5 in persistent disease. Persistent Graves' patients possessed reduced TCR diversity relative to recently diagnosed ones.

Time point here: persistent/refractory GD, antithyroid drugs over 5 years with positive TRAb. PBMC-derived RNA was used for the TCR library. As collected, the peripheral blood samples measured 7.5 to 9 milliliters each and went into EDTA tubes. The receptor was isolated from a female donor with Graves disease. The sample here was peripheral blood mononuclear cells (PBMCs), taken when the disease was refractory, from a patient treated with antithyroid drugs. The chain carries TRBV7-9 and TRBJ2-7, with D possibly being TRBD1 (5 bases). The chain's CDR3 is CASNEGVGEQYF. The CDR3 DNA reads TGTGCCAGCAATGAAGGGGTGGGGGAGCAGTACTTC.